This TCR beta chain originates from a study of shared clonotypes between healthy human individuals. About this clone itself: Its antigen is currently unknown.

The CDR3 totals 14 residues. Looked up from germline, CDR1 is MDHEN and CDR2 is SYDVKM. V was pared by 8 bases and J by 0 bases, with 11 bases between. Assay used: immunoSEQ multiplex PCR; TCRdb lists only in-frame clones, some missing. The data hold 2 million to 2.5 million clones, with roughly 92% observed a single time. Whole-study findings and limits: Larger estimated richness was generally recorded for naive subsets relative to memory subsets. Owing to a small donor count, the genetic and exposure-history diversity represented was limited. Large depth notwithstanding, sorted-subset sequencing proved incomplete by rarefaction.

The chain carries TRBV28 and TRBJ2-1, with a tentative D call TRBD2 (5 bases). The sequence was obtained from a man in his late teens or twenties in good health. Some clones in this sample may be carry-over from other donors' samples. The sequencing sample was made of naive CD4+ T cells from PBMCs. The sample's subset: CD45RA+ positively selected. The CDR3 sequence: CASEPGSSYNEQFF. CDR3 DNA sequence: TGTGCCAGCGAGCCGGGGAGCTCCTACAATGAGCAGTTCTTC.